Listed here are 29 T cell receptor beta chains from one sample, sequenced in a study of cytomegalovirus exposure and HLA in healthy donors. It was with 60 Vbeta and 13 Jbeta primers that the PCR ran. Assay used: immunoSEQ multiplex PCR; TCRdb lists only in-frame clones, some missing. The data show around 200,000 clones, 75% to 90% seen once. The sequencing input was PBMCs. Receptor source: a middle-aged man in good health and CMV-seronegative.

A few counts support this clone. This chain connects TRBV11-3 to TRBJ2-5, with D possibly TRBD2 on 6 matching bases. The CDR3 sequence is 12 residues long. Looked up from germline, CDR1 is SGHNT and CDR2 is YENEEA. Between the trimmed V and J ends, which lost 4 bases and 7 bases, there was a span of 10 bases. In DNA form, the CDR3 reads TGTGCCAGCAGCTCGGGGGTCGGGACCCAGTACTTC. Translating it yields CASSSGVGTQYF.

The genes are TRBV21-1 and TRBJ2-1; the tabulated D call, TRBD2, remains unverified against the DNA. TRBV21-1 is recorded as a pseudogene. The CDR3 has 19 residues. In DNA, the CDR3 is TGTGCCAGCAGCAAAGAGGGGCCCGGGACTAGACCCTCCTACAATGAGCAGTTCTTC. This codes for CASSKEGPGTRPSYNEQFF.

The V gene is TRBV19, the J gene TRBJ2-2; TRBD1 aligns across 7 bases. V was pared by 5 bases and J by 5 bases, with 8 bases of the junction left unmatched. The length of the CDR3 is 15 residues. Per the germline V gene, CDR1 is LNHDA and CDR2 is SQIVND (reference sequence). The CDR3 reads CASSLSAGGTGELFF. In nucleotides, the CDR3 is TGTGCCAGTAGTTTATCGGCAGGGGGTACCGGGGAGCTGTTTTTT. Full variable domain (outside the CDR3, taken from reference TRBV19 and TRBJ2-2): DGGITQSPKYLFRKEGQNVTLSCEQNLNHDAMYWYRQDPGQGLRLIYYSQIVNDFQKGDIAEGYSVSREKKESFPLTVTSAQKNPTAFYLCASSLSAGGTGELFFGEGSRLTVL.

The rearrangement links TRBV7-2 to TRBJ2-7, with D perhaps matching TRBD1 (6 bases). The germline gives CDR1 SGHTA, CDR2 FQGNSA. The CDR3 runs 13 residues. The ends were cut back, 7 bases at V and 6 bases at J, with 16 bases in the middle. For the CDR3, the DNA is TGTGCCAGCACCCCGGACAGTATTGGCGAGCAGTACTTC. Its translation is CASTPDSIGEQYF.

A note on this clone: A junction boundary mismatches the germline segment, possibly from a read error. CDR3 bases: TGTGCCAGCACCTTACGATCAGGGACAGGGGCAGATACGCAGTATTTT. It codes for CASTLRSGTGADTQYF. V gene TRBV11-2 combines with J gene TRBJ2-3; 10 nucleotides line up with TRBD1. The CDR3 covers 16 residues. Per the germline V gene, CDR1 is SGHAT and CDR2 is FQNNGV.

The chain has TRBV15 and TRBJ2-7; 10 nucleotides line up with TRBD2. After removal of 2 bases from V and 4 bases from J, the junction contained 5 bases not matched to a gene. Germline loops: CDR1 LNHNV, CDR2 YYDKDF (reference sequence). CDR3 length: 15 amino acids. The CDR3 DNA reads TGTGCCACCAGCAGAACGCCTAGCGGGAGATACGAGCAGTACTTC. This codes for CATSRTPSGRYEQYF.

The chain employs TRBV6-5 and TRBJ2-1; 7 bases map to TRBD2. The CDR3 loop spans 15 amino acids. CDR1 and CDR2 (germline): MNHEY, SVGAGI. V lost 6 bases and J lost 1; bases outside the gene matches: 6. CDR3 in amino acids: CASSPTSRSYNEQFF. The CDR3 bases are TGTGCCAGCAGCCCGACTAGCAGATCCTACAATGAGCAGTTCTTC.

This chain joins TRBV5-1 and TRBJ2-3, with TRBD1 matching 8 bases. This CDR3 has 16 amino acids. The trim removed 1 base at V and 0 bases at J, leaving 4 bases unmatched. Germline-derived CDR1 and CDR2 are SGHRS and YFSETQ. The CDR3 nucleotides are TGCGCCAGCAGCTTGCAGGGGGCCGTTAGCACAGATACGCAGTATTTT. Protein product: CASSLQGAVSTDTQYF.

The rearrangement joins TRBV6-5 to TRBJ2-1; 10 bases are a match to TRBD2. V was pared by 0 bases and J by 8 bases, with 4 bases of the junction left unmatched. The CDR3 is 15 amino acids. Germline V gene sequence: CDR1 MNHEY, CDR2 SVGAGI. CDR3 amino acids: CASSYSSGGAYEQFF. CDR3 bases: TGTGCCAGCAGTTACTCCAGCGGGGGGGCCTATGAGCAGTTCTTC.

V gene TRBV7-2 combines with J gene TRBJ2-5; TRBD2 might be the D (6 bases). The V end was cut by 1 base, the J end by 4 bases, with 16 bases between. Germline V lookup: CDR1 SGHTA, CDR2 FQGNSA. The CDR3 contains 16 residues. CDR3 sequence reads: CASSLGLNGGGETQYF. Written as DNA, the CDR3 is TGTGCCAGCAGCTTAGGTTTGAACGGGGGTGGAGAGACCCAGTACTTC. Using reference TRBV7-2 and TRBJ2-5 for the parts outside the CDR3, the full variable domain is GAGVSQSPSNKVTEKGKDVELRCDPISGHTALYWYRQSLGQGLEFLIYFQGNSAPDKSGLPSDRFSAERTGGSVSTLTIQRTQQEDSAVYLCASSLGLNGGGETQYFGPGTRLLVL.

Note on this clone: Sequence at one end of the junction differs from germline and may be a read error. This chain links TRBV7-7 with TRBJ1-1, with D perhaps TRBD1 (5 bases). CDR3 length equals 13 residues. CDR1 is SSHAT and CDR2 is FNYEAQ in the germline V gene (reference sequence). CDR3 residues: CASSRGMNTEAFF. As DNA, the CDR3 is TGTGCTAGCAGTAGGGGAATGAACACTGAAGCTTTCTTT.

The rearrangement uses TRBV7-2 and TRBJ2-2; D gene unclear. The V end lost 1 base, the J end lost 2 bases, and 20 bases lay between the germline ends. The germline V gene encodes CDR1 SGHTA and CDR2 FQGNSA. The CDR3 runs to 19 residues. CDR3 loop: CASSLDPWRSRTNTGELFF. The CDR3 nucleotides are TGTGCCAGCAGCTTAGACCCTTGGAGATCGAGAACTAACACCGGGGAGCTGTTTTTT. Combining the CDR3 with reference TRBV7-2 and TRBJ2-2 gives the whole variable domain GAGVSQSPSNKVTEKGKDVELRCDPISGHTALYWYRQSLGQGLEFLIYFQGNSAPDKSGLPSDRFSAERTGGSVSTLTIQRTQQEDSAVYLCASSLDPWRSRTNTGELFFGEGSRLTVL.

The gene calls are TRBV19 and TRBJ2-5; D is possibly TRBD1 (6 bases). Germline V gives CDR1 LNHDA, CDR2 SQIVND (reference sequence). Between the trimmed V and J ends, which lost 4 bases and 3 bases, there was a span of 18 bases. This CDR3 comprises 16 residues. CDR3 residues: CASSTNGQLLKETQYF. CDR3 sequence (DNA): TGTGCCAGTAGTACCAACGGACAGCTGCTTAAAGAGACCCAGTACTTC.

V usage is TRBV30 and J usage is TRBJ1-1; 8 bases fit TRBD1. The J segment lost 4 bases and the V segment lost 4 bases, leaving 5 bases of the junction unmatched. CDR3 length equals 13 residues. The germline V gene has CDR1 GTSNPN and CDR2 SVGIG (reference sequence). CDR3 in amino acids: CAWTGRGLTEAFF. In DNA form, the CDR3 reads TGTGCCTGGACTGGCAGGGGGCTCACTGAAGCTTTCTTT.

A note on this clone: A read error may produce the germline difference seen at one junction end. The chain recombines TRBV7-9 with TRBJ1-1, with 9 bases lining up with TRBD1. This CDR3 contains 13 residues. CDR1 and CDR2 from the germline V gene are SEHNR and FQNEAQ (reference sequence). CDR3 sequence (DNA): TGTTCCAGCAGCTTGGGGACAGGGACTGAAGCTTTCTTT. As protein: CSSSLGTGTEAFF.

CDR3 sequence reads: CASSLSGVTDTQYF. The CDR3, as DNA: TGTGCCAGCAGCTTAAGCGGGGTTACAGATACGCAGTATTTT. V gene TRBV7-3 combines with J gene TRBJ2-3; D might be TRBD2 (6 bases). This CDR3 comprises 14 residues. Germline V gene sequence: CDR1 SGHTA, CDR2 FQGTGA. V was shortened by 1 base and J by 3 bases, with 8 bases between the two germline ends.

The V and J genes are TRBV19 and TRBJ1-5; perhaps TRBD1 as D (6 bases). Trimming pared 2 bases from V and 2 bases from J, leaving 13 bases between. The CDR3 runs 16 residues. Germline V lookup: CDR1 LNHDA, CDR2 SQIVND (reference sequence). The CDR3 DNA follows: TGTGCCAGTAGTATAATGGGGGGGGCAGGCAATCAGCCCCAGCATTTT. Translating gives CASSIMGGAGNQPQHF.

V usage is TRBV7-9 and J usage is TRBJ2-7; 7 bases agree with TRBD1. Looked up from germline, CDR1 is SEHNR and CDR2 is FQNEAQ (reference sequence). This CDR3 region has 14 residues. Trimming took 0 bases from V and 3 from J; bases not matched to a gene: 2. CDR3 DNA: TGTGCCAGCAGCTTAGCCGGGACAGTCTACGAGCAGTACTTC. Protein: CASSLAGTVYEQYF.

This clone has a handful of counts. The rearrangement joins TRBV7-3 to TRBJ2-6, with D perhaps TRBD1 (5 bases). V lost 3 bases, J lost 1 base, and 10 bases lay in between. The CDR3 is 16 amino acids. The V gene's germline CDR1 is SGHTA and CDR2 FQGTGA. The CDR3 DNA is TGTGCCAGCAGCTTCGACCAGGGATCTGGGGCCAACGTCCTGACTTTC. Translation gives CASSFDQGSGANVLTF.

The chain recombines TRBV7-2 with TRBJ2-2; D possibly corresponds to TRBD2 (6 bases). V dropped 5 bases and J dropped 5 bases, with 18 bases sitting between them. The CDR3 contains 16 residues. CDR1 and CDR2 (germline): SGHTA, FQGNSA. CDR3 region: CASSEAGIRGTGELFF. The CDR3 DNA reads TGTGCCAGCAGCGAGGCGGGAATAAGAGGGACCGGGGAGCTGTTTTTT.

This clone was detected only a few times. The rearrangement links TRBV18 to TRBJ2-2; 9 bases fit TRBD2. The V segment lost 6 bases and the J segment 9 bases; nucleotides outside the gene matches: 11. In germline, CDR1 is KGHSH, CDR2 LQKENI. CDR3 length: 15 amino acids. The CDR3 spells CASSSGTSLSRELFF. The DNA for the CDR3 is TGTGCCAGCTCCTCCGGGACTAGCTTGTCGCGGGAGCTGTTTTTT.

V and J are TRBV5-1 and TRBJ2-1; 8 bases map to TRBD1. The length of the CDR3 is 14 residues. The germline V gene encodes CDR1 SGHRS and CDR2 YFSETQ. V lost 2 bases and J lost 9; bases outside the gene matches: 7. The CDR3 DNA reads as TGCGCCAGCAGCTTCGACAGGGGAGTGAGTGAGCAGTTCTTC. Its translation is CASSFDRGVSEQFF. The full variable domain, completed using reference TRBV5-1 and TRBJ2-1, is KAGVTQTPRYLIKTRGQQVTLSCSPISGHRSVSWYQQTPGQGLQFLFEYFSETQRNKGNFPGRFSGRQFSNSRSEMNVSTLELGDSALYLCASSFDRGVSEQFFGPGTRLTVL.

The chain employs TRBV5-3 and TRBJ1-5, with 9 nucleotides matching TRBD1. TRBV5-3 is an ORF for which the function is uncertain. V shed 8 bases, J shed 7 bases, and the junction held 10 bases outside the gene matches. The CDR3 has 14 amino acids. In DNA, the CDR3 is TGTGCCAGCCGGGACAGGGTTTCGGAACAGCCCCAGCATTTT. Protein product: CASRDRVSEQPQHF.

V and J are TRBV5-4 and TRBJ2-1; the D gene is possibly TRBD1 (5 bases). CDR1 and CDR2 from the germline V gene are SGHNT and YYREEE (reference sequence). The CDR3 sequence is 16 residues long. V lost 2 bases to trimming and J lost 4 bases, with 16 bases between them. CDR3 sequence reads: CASSLTGLGDYNEQFF. The CDR3 bases are TGTGCCAGCAGCTTAACAGGTTTAGGGGATTACAATGAGCAGTTCTTC. The full variable domain, with the rest looked up from reference TRBV5-4 and TRBJ2-1, is ETGVTQSPTHLIKTRGQQVTLRCSSQSGHNTVSWYQQALGQGPQFIFQYYREEENGRGNFPPRFSGLQFPNYSSELNVNALELDDSALYLCASSLTGLGDYNEQFFGPGTRLTVL.

V and J are TRBV28 and TRBJ1-5; D is possibly TRBD1 (5 bases). Germline CDR1 is MDHEN and CDR2 is SYDVKM. This CDR3 comprises 17 residues. Trimming took off 3 bases at V and 1 base at J, with 16 bases between the two ends. The CDR3 loop is CASSFFQGSLSNQPQHF. The CDR3 nucleotides are TGTGCCAGCAGTTTTTTCCAGGGTTCATTGAGCAATCAGCCCCAGCATTTT.

The chain links TRBV5-4 to TRBJ2-3; TRBD2 matches 8 bases. The CDR3 totals 15 residues. V trimming: 2 bases; J trimming: 2 bases; junction bases outside the gene matches: 4. Germline-derived CDR1 and CDR2 are SGHNT and YYREEE (reference sequence). The CDR3 DNA follows: TGTGCCAGCAGCTTAAGGCGGGGGGACACAGATACGCAGTATTTT. Encoded protein: CASSLRRGDTDTQYF.

The chain links TRBV6-5 to TRBJ1-1; tentatively, D is TRBD1 (5 bases). V lost 6 bases and J lost 4, with 12 bases in between. Germline values: CDR1 MNHEY, CDR2 SVGAGI. This CDR3 is built from 13 residues. CDR3 region: CASSYNGGTEAFF. The DNA for the CDR3 is TGTGCCAGCAGCTACAACGGGGGCACTGAAGCTTTCTTT.

The J gene is TRBJ2-3, the V gene TRBV7-6; 8 bases match TRBD2. V was clipped by 1 base and J by 2 bases; unmatched bases: 5. The CDR3 runs 16 residues. Per the germline V gene, CDR1 is SGHVS and CDR2 is FNYEAQ. This chain's CDR3 is CASSLVTSGYTDTQYF. The CDR3 DNA sequence: TGTGCCAGCAGCTTAGTAACTAGCGGATACACAGATACGCAGTATTTT.

This chain uses TRBV7-2 with TRBJ2-5; D remains ambiguous. The CDR3 extends over 17 amino acids. V lost 1 base to trimming and J lost 0 bases, with 15 bases between them. Germline CDR1 SGHTA, CDR2 FQGNSA. Written as DNA, the CDR3 is TGTGCCAGCAGCTTAGTAGTCGGTATTTTAAACCAAGAGACCCAGTACTTC. Its translation: CASSLVVGILNQETQYF.